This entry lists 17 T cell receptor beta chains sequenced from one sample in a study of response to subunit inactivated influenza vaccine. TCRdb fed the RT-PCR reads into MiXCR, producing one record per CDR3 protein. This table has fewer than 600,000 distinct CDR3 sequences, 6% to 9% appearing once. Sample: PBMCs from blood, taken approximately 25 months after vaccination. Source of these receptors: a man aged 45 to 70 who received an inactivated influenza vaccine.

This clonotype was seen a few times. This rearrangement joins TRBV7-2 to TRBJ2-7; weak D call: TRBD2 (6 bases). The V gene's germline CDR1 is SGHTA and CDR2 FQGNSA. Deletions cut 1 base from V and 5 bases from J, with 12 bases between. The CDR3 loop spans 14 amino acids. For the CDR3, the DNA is TGTGCCAGCAGCTTAGGGGGACTCTGGAACGAGCAGTACTTC. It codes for CASSLGGLWNEQYF.

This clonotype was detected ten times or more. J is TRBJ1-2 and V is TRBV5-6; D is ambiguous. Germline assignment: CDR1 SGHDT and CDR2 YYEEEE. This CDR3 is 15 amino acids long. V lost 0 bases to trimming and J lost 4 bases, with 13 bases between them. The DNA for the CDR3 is TGTGCCAGCAGCTTGGAACACCGCTACTCCTATGGCTACACCTTC. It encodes CASSLEHRYSYGYTF.

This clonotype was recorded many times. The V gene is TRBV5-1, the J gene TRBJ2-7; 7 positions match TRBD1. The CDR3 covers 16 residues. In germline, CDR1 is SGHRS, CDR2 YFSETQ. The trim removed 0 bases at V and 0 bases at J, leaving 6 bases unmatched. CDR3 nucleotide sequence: TGCGCCAGCAGCTTGGCTCCGGGACAGCTCTCCTACGAGCAGTACTTC. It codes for CASSLAPGQLSYEQYF. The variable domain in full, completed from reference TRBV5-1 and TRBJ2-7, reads KAGVTQTPRYLIKTRGQQVTLSCSPISGHRSVSWYQQTPGQGLQFLFEYFSETQRNKGNFPGRFSGRQFSNSRSEMNVSTLELGDSALYLCASSLAPGQLSYEQYFGPGTRLTVT.

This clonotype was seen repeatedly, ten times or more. The DNA for the CDR3 is TGCGCCAGCAGCCATCTTGGTCGACTAGCGGGAGAGAAGGATACGCAGTATTTT. Its protein product is CASSHLGRLAGEKDTQYF. The chain combines TRBV5-1 with TRBJ2-3, with TRBD2 identical over 12 bases. Trimming cost V 4 bases and J 6 bases; bases outside gene matches: 15. Germline CDR1 reads SGHRS; CDR2 reads YFSETQ. This CDR3 comprises 18 residues.

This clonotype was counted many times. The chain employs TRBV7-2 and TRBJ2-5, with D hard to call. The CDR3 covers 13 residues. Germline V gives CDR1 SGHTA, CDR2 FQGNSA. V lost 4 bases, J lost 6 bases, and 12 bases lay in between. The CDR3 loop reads CASSSRQVQTQYF. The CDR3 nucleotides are TGTGCCAGCAGCTCCCGCCAGGTTCAGACCCAGTACTTC.

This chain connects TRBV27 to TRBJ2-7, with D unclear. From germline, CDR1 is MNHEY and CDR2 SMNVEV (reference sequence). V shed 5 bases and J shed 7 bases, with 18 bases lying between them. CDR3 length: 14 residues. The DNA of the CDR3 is TGTGCCAGCAGTACCGACTCCATCGGTAGGGAGCAGTACTTC. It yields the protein CASSTDSIGREQYF.

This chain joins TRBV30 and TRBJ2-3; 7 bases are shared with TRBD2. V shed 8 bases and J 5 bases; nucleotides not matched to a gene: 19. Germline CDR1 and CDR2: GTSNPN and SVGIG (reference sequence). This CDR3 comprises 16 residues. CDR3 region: CAQGSGPPHLVDTQYF. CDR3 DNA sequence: TGTGCCCAGGGTAGCGGGCCCCCTCATTTGGTAGATACGCAGTATTTT.

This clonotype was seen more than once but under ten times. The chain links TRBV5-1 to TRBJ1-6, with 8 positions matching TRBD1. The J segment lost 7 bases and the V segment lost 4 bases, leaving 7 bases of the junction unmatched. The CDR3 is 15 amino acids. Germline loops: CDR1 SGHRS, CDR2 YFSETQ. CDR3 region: CASSPWGDRNSPLHF. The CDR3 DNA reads TGCGCCAGCAGCCCATGGGGGGACAGGAATTCACCCCTCCACTTT.

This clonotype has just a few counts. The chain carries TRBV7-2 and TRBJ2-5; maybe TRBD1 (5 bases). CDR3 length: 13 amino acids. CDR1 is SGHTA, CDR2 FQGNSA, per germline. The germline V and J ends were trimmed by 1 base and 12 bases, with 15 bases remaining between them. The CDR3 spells CASSLGTLAREYF. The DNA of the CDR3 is TGTGCCAGCAGCTTAGGGACACTGGCTCGGGAGTACTTC.

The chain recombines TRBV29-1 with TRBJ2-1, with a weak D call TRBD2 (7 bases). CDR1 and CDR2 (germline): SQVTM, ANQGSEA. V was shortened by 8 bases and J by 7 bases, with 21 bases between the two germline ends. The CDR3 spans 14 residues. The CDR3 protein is CSPGRGAGWNEQFF. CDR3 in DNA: TGCAGCCCCGGCCGGGGGGCGGGCTGGAATGAGCAGTTCTTC.

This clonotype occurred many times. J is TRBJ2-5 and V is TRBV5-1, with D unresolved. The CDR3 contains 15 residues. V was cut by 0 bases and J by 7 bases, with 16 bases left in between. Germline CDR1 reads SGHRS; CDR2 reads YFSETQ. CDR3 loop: CASSLGDGVIATQYF. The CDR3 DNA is TGCGCCAGCAGCTTGGGAGATGGGGTGATTGCGACCCAGTACTTC.

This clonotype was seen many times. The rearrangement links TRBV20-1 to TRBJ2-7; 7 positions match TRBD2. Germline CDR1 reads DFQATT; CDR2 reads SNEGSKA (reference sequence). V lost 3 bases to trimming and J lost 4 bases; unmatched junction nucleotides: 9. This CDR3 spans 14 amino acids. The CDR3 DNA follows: TGCAGTGCTAGCTTACTAGCGAGGAAATACGAGCAGTACTTC. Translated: CSASLLARKYEQYF.

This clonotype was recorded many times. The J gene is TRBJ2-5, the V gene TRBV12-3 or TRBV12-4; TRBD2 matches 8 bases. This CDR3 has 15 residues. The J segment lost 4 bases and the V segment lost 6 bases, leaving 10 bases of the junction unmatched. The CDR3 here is CASRSSVAGRETQYF. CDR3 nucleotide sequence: TGTGCCAGCAGAAGTTCGGTAGCGGGACGAGAGACCCAGTACTTC.

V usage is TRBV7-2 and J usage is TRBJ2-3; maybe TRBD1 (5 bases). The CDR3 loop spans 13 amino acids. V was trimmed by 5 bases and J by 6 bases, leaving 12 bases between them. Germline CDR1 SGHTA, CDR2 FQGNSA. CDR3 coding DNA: TGTGCCAGCAGCCCCCAGGGTGGGGATACGCAGTATTTT. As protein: CASSPQGGDTQYF.

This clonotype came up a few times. CDR3 DNA: TGCGCCAGCAGCTTGGGACAGGGGGCAACTAAACAAGAGACCCAGTACTTC. Translation gives CASSLGQGATKQETQYF. This sequence joins TRBV5-1 and TRBJ2-5; 10 bases match TRBD1. With V trimmed by 0 bases and J by 2 bases, 7 bases remained unmatched. The CDR3 is made up of 17 amino acids. Germline lookup yields CDR1 SGHRS and CDR2 YFSETQ. The complete variable domain, with remaining parts taken from reference TRBV5-1 and TRBJ2-5, reads KAGVTQTPRYLIKTRGQQVTLSCSPISGHRSVSWYQQTPGQGLQFLFEYFSETQRNKGNFPGRFSGRQFSNSRSEMNVSTLELGDSALYLCASSLGQGATKQETQYFGPGTRLLVL.

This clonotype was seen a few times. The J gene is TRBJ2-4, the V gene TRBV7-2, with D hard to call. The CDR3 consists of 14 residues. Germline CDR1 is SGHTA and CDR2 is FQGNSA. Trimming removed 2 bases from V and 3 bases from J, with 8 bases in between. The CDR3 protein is CASSLSVGKNIQYF. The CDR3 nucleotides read TGTGCCAGCAGCTTATCGGTGGGCAAAAACATTCAGTACTTC.

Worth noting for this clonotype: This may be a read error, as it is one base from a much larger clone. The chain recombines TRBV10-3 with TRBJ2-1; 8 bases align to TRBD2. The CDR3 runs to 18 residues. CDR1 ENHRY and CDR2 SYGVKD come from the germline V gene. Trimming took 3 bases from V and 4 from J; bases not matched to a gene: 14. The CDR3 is CAISEVKSGRLLYNEQFF. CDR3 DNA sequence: TGTGCCATCAGTGAAGTTAAGAGCGGGAGACTACTTTACAATGAGCAGTTCTTC.